Presented here are 24 T cell receptor beta chains from one specimen sequenced in a study of cytotoxic CD8 clonotypes in ibrutinib-treated CLL. The table came from immunoSEQ multiplex PCR; TCRdb's copy has only in-frame clones and leaves some out. The data contain some 200,000 clones, about 75% of them singletons. The material sequenced was PBMCs, taken after 12 months of ibrutinib treatment. These receptors were taken from a human donor with chronic lymphocytic leukemia.

The V gene is TRBV4-1, the J gene TRBJ1-1; D might be TRBD1 (6 bases). Germline V gives CDR1 MGHRA, CDR2 YSYEKL. CDR3 length equals 13 residues. V lost 4 bases, J lost 4 bases, and 10 bases lay in between. The CDR3 is CASSREGGTEAFF. In nucleotides, the CDR3 is TGCGCCAGCAGCCGGGAAGGGGGCACTGAAGCTTTCTTT.

The V and J genes are TRBV7-2 and TRBJ2-2; D call uncertain. The CDR3 runs to 16 residues. Trimming took off 4 bases at V and 4 bases at J, with 16 bases between the two ends. In germline, CDR1 is SGHTA, CDR2 FQGNSA. The CDR3 sequence: CASSSIRASRTGELFF. CDR3 DNA sequence: TGTGCCAGCAGCTCCATAAGGGCCTCGCGCACCGGGGAGCTGTTTTTT. Variable domain in full (rest from reference TRBV7-2 and TRBJ2-2): GAGVSQSPSNKVTEKGKDVELRCDPISGHTALYWYRQSLGQGLEFLIYFQGNSAPDKSGLPSDRFSAERTGGSVSTLTIQRTQQEDSAVYLCASSSIRASRTGELFFGEGSRLTVL.

The CDR3, as DNA: TGCGCCAGCAGCTCTATTTGGGCTAGCAATCAGCCCCAGCATTTT. Residues: CASSSIWASNQPQHF. The chain couples TRBV5-1 to TRBJ1-5; D remains ambiguous. The germline CDR1 and CDR2 sequences are SGHRS and YFSETQ. V was cut by 3 bases and J by 0 bases, with 10 bases left in between. CDR3 length: 15 residues.

The V and J genes are TRBV5-1 and TRBJ2-2; tentatively, D is TRBD1 (6 bases). The CDR3 is made up of 15 amino acids. Trimming pared 4 bases from V and 0 bases from J, leaving 10 bases between. Per the germline V gene, CDR1 is SGHRS and CDR2 is YFSETQ. The CDR3 bases are TGCGCCAGCAGCGAACACAGGGCGAACACCGGGGAGCTGTTTTTT. Residues: CASSEHRANTGELFF.

CDR3 DNA: TGTGCTAGTGGTTTGGTACCGATCTCCGGGCTATCCTACAATGAGCAGTTCTTC. Its protein product is CASGLVPISGLSYNEQFF. J is TRBJ2-1 and V is TRBV12-5; unclear D gene. Trimming cost V 0 bases and J 1 base, with 16 bases left between them. The CDR3 runs 18 residues. CDR1 is LGHNT and CDR2 is FRNRAP in the germline V gene.

The sample holds a few counts of this clone. The chain couples TRBV11-3 to TRBJ2-1; 11 bases map to TRBD2. V shed 5 bases, J shed 9 bases, and the junction held 12 bases outside the gene matches. Germline V CDR1 and CDR2: SGHNT, YENEEA. The CDR3 extends over 16 amino acids. CDR3 in DNA: TGTGCCAGCAGCGCATGGGGTAGCGGGAGGGCCCCTGAGCAGTTCTTC. Its translation: CASSAWGSGRAPEQFF.

This rearrangement joins TRBV2 to TRBJ1-1; TRBD1 is a possible D gene (6 bases). Germline lookup yields CDR1 SNHLY and CDR2 FYNNEI. Trimming pared 0 bases from V and 0 bases from J, leaving 11 bases between. The CDR3 spans 16 residues. For the CDR3, the DNA is TGTGCCAGCAGTGAAGCGGGGGCAGTGATGAACACTGAAGCTTTCTTT. It yields the protein CASSEAGAVMNTEAFF.

V gene TRBV7-9 combines with J gene TRBJ1-4; 10 nucleotides match TRBD1. The CDR3 loop spans 15 amino acids. The V gene end was trimmed by 4 bases and the J gene end by 6 bases; junction bases not matched to a gene: 5. Germline CDR1 SEHNR, CDR2 FQNEAQ (reference sequence). Here the CDR3 DNA reads TGTGCCAGCAGCTACCGGGACAGGGGTGATGAAAAACTGTTTTTT. It is translated as CASSYRDRGDEKLFF.

J is TRBJ2-1 and V is TRBV6-5; no definite D call. CDR1 and CDR2 (germline): MNHEY, SVGAGI. Trimming removed 4 bases at V and 1 base at J, with 14 bases between. The CDR3 contains 16 residues. The CDR3 bases are TGTGCCAGCAGTTTCGACTCCTATCGGTCCTACAATGAGCAGTTCTTC. Its protein product is CASSFDSYRSYNEQFF.

This chain links TRBV28 with TRBJ1-2; possibly TRBD1 for D (5 bases). Germline CDR1 and CDR2: MDHEN and SYDVKM. V lost 7 bases, J lost 4 bases, and 7 bases lay in between. This CDR3 spans 11 amino acids. In nucleotides, the CDR3 is TGTGCCAGCACGGGGCCCTATGGCTACACCTTC. Translated: CASTGPYGYTF.

The V and J genes are TRBV7-3 and TRBJ1-1; D possibly corresponds to TRBD1 (5 bases). Germline CDR1 reads SGHTA; CDR2 reads FQGTGA. V was cut by 1 base and J by 1 base, with 10 bases left in between. The CDR3 sequence is 15 residues long. CDR3 in DNA: TGTGCCAGCAGCTTAAACTCAGGGTCGAACACTGAAGCTTTCTTT. Amino acid sequence: CASSLNSGSNTEAFF.

The V call is TRBV7-6, the J call TRBJ2-7; no clear D. Deletions cut 4 bases from V and 1 base from J, with 5 bases between. Per the germline V gene, CDR1 is SGHVS and CDR2 is FNYEAQ. This CDR3 has 12 residues. The CDR3 loop reads CASSSLSYEQYF. Written as DNA, the CDR3 is TGTGCCAGCAGCTCCCTTTCCTACGAGCAGTACTTC.

The chain links TRBV7-8 to TRBJ1-1, with D unresolved. CDR3 length equals 13 residues. Germline-derived CDR1 and CDR2 are SGHVS and FQNEAQ. CDR3 coding DNA: TGTGCAACGGCGGACCCCCAGCATACTGAAGCTTTCTTT. Protein sequence: CATADPQHTEAFF.

This chain joins TRBV29-1 and TRBJ1-2; D gene unclear. This CDR3 is 13 amino acids long. CDR1 SQVTM and CDR2 ANQGSEA come from the germline V gene. V was shortened by 7 bases and J by 6 bases, with 18 bases between the two germline ends. Here the CDR3 reads CSEGTGPKNGYTF. CDR3 sequence (DNA): TGCAGCGAGGGAACCGGGCCCAAGAATGGCTACACCTTC.

The V gene is TRBV19, the J gene TRBJ2-3; D might be TRBD1 (6 bases). In germline, CDR1 is LNHDA, CDR2 SQIVND (reference sequence). The V end was cut by 4 bases, the J end by 2 bases, with 16 bases between. The CDR3 length is 16 residues. In DNA, the CDR3 is TGTGCCAGTAGTAAGGCAGGGACATACTTCACAGATACGCAGTATTTT. This encodes CASSKAGTYFTDTQYF.

The CDR3 DNA is TGCAGCGTATCAAACACCGGGGAGCTGTTTTTT. Amino acid sequence: CSVSNTGELFF. The chain employs TRBV29-1 and TRBJ2-2; no clear D. Trimming took off 6 bases at V and 2 bases at J, with 4 bases between the two ends. The CDR3 is 11 amino acids. The germline V gene encodes CDR1 SQVTM and CDR2 ANQGSEA.

The J gene is TRBJ2-3, the V gene TRBV6-1; TRBD2 might be the D (6 bases). V lost 6 bases, J lost 2 bases, and 12 bases lay in between. The CDR3 spans 14 residues. The germline CDR1 and CDR2 sequences are MNHNS and SASEGT. CDR3 sequence (DNA): TGTGCCAGCAGAATAGCGGAGCTCACAGATACGCAGTATTTT. Translated, it gives CASRIAELTDTQYF.

The chain links TRBV30 to TRBJ1-4; D may be TRBD1 (5 bases). CDR1 GTSNPN and CDR2 SVGIG come from the germline V gene (reference sequence). The CDR3 has 12 residues. V lost 4 bases and J lost 4, with 7 bases in between. CDR3 amino acids: CAWTGLNEKLFF. The CDR3 coding sequence is TGTGCCTGGACAGGGCTTAATGAAAAACTGTTTTTT.

This sequence joins TRBV5-6 and TRBJ1-5; D gene uncertain. This CDR3 has 14 amino acids. V was shortened by 0 bases and J by 3 bases, with 7 bases between the two germline ends. Germline loops: CDR1 SGHDT, CDR2 YYEEEE. DNA for the CDR3: TGTGCCAGCAGCTTGGGGCCCCCCAATCAGCCCCAGCATTTT. This codes for CASSLGPPNQPQHF.

This clone was counted once. V gene TRBV14 combines with J gene TRBJ1-1; 11 bases align to TRBD1. V lost 5 bases, J lost 7 bases, and 12 bases stayed unmatched. This CDR3 has 16 amino acids. The germline gives CDR1 SGHDN, CDR2 FVKESK. Here the CDR3 reads CASSSLRGQGEDEAFF. CDR3 in DNA: TGTGCCAGCAGCTCCCTCAGGGGACAGGGGGAAGATGAAGCTTTCTTT.

The V call is TRBV7-2, the J call TRBJ1-1, with a tentative D call TRBD1 (6 bases). The CDR3 consists of 15 residues. From germline, CDR1 is SGHTA and CDR2 FQGNSA. The V and J ends lost 1 base and 3 bases respectively, with 12 bases between them. This chain's CDR3 is CASSLEAGGYTEAFF. CDR3 nucleotides: TGTGCCAGCAGCTTAGAGGCTGGGGGCTACACTGAAGCTTTCTTT.

CDR3 in amino acids: CASSEGVYGYTF. CDR3 in DNA: TGTGCCAGCAGTGAGGGAGTATATGGCTACACCTTC. The V and J genes are TRBV2 and TRBJ1-2; no firm D call. Germline loops: CDR1 SNHLY, CDR2 FYNNEI. The CDR3 loop spans 12 amino acids. Trimming shortened V by 3 bases and J by 5 bases, and 7 bases separated the two germline ends.

The chain employs TRBV7-3 and TRBJ2-1; 8 bases agree with TRBD1. Germline CDR1 SGHTA, CDR2 FQGTGA. V lost 1 base to trimming and J lost 7 bases; unmatched junction nucleotides: 15. The CDR3 totals 18 residues. The CDR3 DNA is TGTGCCAGCAGCTTAAACTCCCAGGGGGCCGGCCACCTGAATGAGCAGTTCTTC. This gives the protein CASSLNSQGAGHLNEQFF.

The rearrangement links TRBV7-2 to TRBJ2-5; D is perhaps TRBD2 (6 bases). Per germline, CDR1 SGHTA and CDR2 FQGNSA. This CDR3 comprises 14 residues. V lost 5 bases and J lost 4, with 14 bases in between. CDR3 protein: CASSPMWGVETQYF. As DNA, the CDR3 is TGTGCCAGCAGCCCAATGTGGGGGGTAGAGACCCAGTACTTC.